This TCR beta chain was obtained from a study of blood T cell repertoires in COVID-19. The method was immunoSEQ multiplex PCR; TCRdb's version includes in-frame clones alone and lacks a portion of them. The table has 120,000 or so clones, around 90% seen once; the top ten hold about 4%. Unmatched junction bases numbered 6, after V lost 4 bases and J lost 2 bases. Germline V gene data show CDR1 as SGDLS and CDR2 as YYNGEE. The CDR3 is made up of 15 amino acids. Followed over time, Seattle patients had been enrolled while infection was active. The receptor was derived from a woman aged 55-70 years with COVID-19, enrolled during active disease. The V call is TRBV9, the J call TRBJ2-3; TRBD2 matches 8 bases. Sequencing was carried out using peripheral blood. CDR3 region: CASSPRGGPTDTQYF. The CDR3 nucleotides read TGTGCCAGCAGCCCACGGGGGGGCCCCACAGATACGCAGTATTTT.